This TCR beta chain was recovered during a study of cytomegalovirus exposure and HLA in healthy donors. This CDR3 is built from 17 residues. Trimming took 7 bases from V and 2 from J, leaving 21 bases between them. The germline V gene has CDR1 LNHDA and CDR2 SQIVND (reference sequence). PCR primers comprised 60 Vbeta and 13 Jbeta primers. Assay: immunoSEQ multiplex PCR; the TCRdb copy retains only in-frame clones and omits some. This sample carries about 93,000 clones, roughly 79% of them seen once, and the ten largest clones take under 0.75%. Turning to this clone: The antigen is undetermined.

Notes on the study in general: A later analysis linked a missense DCLRE1C variant to TCR beta V- and J-gene trimming. Approximately 17,000 TCR beta sequences were associated with HLA alleles at 0.05 false discovery rate in a later analysis. The number of N-insertions in an Asian-associated ancestry cluster was reportedly below the 666-donor mean in a later analysis. Later analysis suggested links between common viral pathogens and several top significant clusters.

V gene TRBV19 combines with J gene TRBJ1-3, with D unclear. The sample taken for sequencing was PBMCs. This clonotype was obtained from a man aged 25 to 40 in good health and CMV-seronegative. This CDR3 is CASTSTDMGFTGNTIYF. CDR3 nucleotide sequence: TGTGCCAGTACCAGCACGGATATGGGCTTCACTGGAAACACCATATATTTT.